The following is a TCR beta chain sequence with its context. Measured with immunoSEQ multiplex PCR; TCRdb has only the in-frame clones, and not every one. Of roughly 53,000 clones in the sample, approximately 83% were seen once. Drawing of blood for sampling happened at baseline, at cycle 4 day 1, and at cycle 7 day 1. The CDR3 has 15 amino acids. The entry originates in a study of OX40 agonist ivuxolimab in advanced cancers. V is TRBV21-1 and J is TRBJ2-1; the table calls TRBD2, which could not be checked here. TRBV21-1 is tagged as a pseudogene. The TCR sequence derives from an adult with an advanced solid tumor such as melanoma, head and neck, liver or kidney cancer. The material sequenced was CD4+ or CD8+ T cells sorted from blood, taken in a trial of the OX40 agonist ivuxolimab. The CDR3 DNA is TGTGCCAGCAGCAAAGTTAGCGGGGGGGTGAATGAGCAGTTCTTC. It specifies CASSKVSGGVNEQFF.